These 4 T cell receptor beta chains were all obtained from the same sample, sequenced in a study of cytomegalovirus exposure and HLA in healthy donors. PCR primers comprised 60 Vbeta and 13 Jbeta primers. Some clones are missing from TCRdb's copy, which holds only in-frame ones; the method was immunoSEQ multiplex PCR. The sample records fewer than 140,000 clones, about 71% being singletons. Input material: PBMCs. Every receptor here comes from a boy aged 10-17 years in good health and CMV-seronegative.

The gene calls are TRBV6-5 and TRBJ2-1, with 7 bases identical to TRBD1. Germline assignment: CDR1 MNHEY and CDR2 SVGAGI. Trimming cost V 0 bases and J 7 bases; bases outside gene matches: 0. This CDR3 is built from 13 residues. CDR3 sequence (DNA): TGTGCCAGCAGTTACTCGACAGGGAATGAGCAGTTCTTC. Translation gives CASSYSTGNEQFF.

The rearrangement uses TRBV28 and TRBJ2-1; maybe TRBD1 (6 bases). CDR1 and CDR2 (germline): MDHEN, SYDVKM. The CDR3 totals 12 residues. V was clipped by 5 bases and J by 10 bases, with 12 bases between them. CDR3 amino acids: CASSHRVSEQFF. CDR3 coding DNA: TGTGCCAGCAGTCACAGGGTTTCGGAGCAGTTCTTC. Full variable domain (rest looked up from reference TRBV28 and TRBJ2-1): DVKVTQSSRYLVKRTGEKVFLECVQDMDHENMFWYRQDPGLGLRLIYFSYDVKMKEKGDIPEGYSVSREKKERFSLILESASTNQTSMYLCASSHRVSEQFFGPGTRLTVL.

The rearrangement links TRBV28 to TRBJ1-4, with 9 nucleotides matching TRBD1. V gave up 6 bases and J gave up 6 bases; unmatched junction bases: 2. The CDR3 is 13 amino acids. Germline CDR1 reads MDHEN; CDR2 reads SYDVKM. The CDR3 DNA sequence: TGTGCCAGCAGCGGACAGGGGTATGAAAAACTGTTTTTT. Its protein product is CASSGQGYEKLFF.

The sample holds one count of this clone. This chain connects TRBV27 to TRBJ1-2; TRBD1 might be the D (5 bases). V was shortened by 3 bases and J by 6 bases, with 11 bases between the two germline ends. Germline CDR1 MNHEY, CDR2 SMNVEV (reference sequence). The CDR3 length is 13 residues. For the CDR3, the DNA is TGTGCCAGCAGTTTCGTAGTAGGGGATGGCTACACCTTC. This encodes CASSFVVGDGYTF.